This T cell receptor (beta chain) is drawn from a study of cytomegalovirus exposure and HLA in healthy donors. General study findings and limits: In a later analysis, an Asian-associated ancestry cluster reportedly showed fewer N-insertions than the 666-donor mean.

The PCR contained 60 Vbeta and 13 Jbeta primers. Here immunoSEQ multiplex PCR was the method, and the copy in TCRdb shows in-frame clones only, minus some. The table lists 150,000 to 200,000 clones, roughly 13% of them singletons. The CDR3 has 16 amino acids. Germline trimming cut 6 bases from V and 2 bases from J; bases unmatched to any gene: 6. Per the germline V gene, CDR1 is MNHNY and CDR2 is SVGAGI (reference sequence). This clone has a handful of counts. The antigen is not known. The chain has TRBV6-6 and TRBJ1-5, with 11 bases lining up with TRBD1. The clonotype was recovered from a man in his forties or fifties in good health and CMV-seropositive. Material for sequencing was PBMCs. The CDR3 sequence is CASRGTGGFGNQPQHF. The CDR3 DNA follows: TGTGCCAGCAGGGGGACAGGGGGATTCGGCAATCAGCCCCAGCATTTT.